The rows below give T cell receptor beta chains drawn from one sample of a study of PD-1 blockade in classical Hodgkin lymphoma. Clones were sequenced by immunoSEQ multiplex PCR, and TCRdb holds only the in-frame ones, with some missing. The sample includes fewer than 25,000 clones, less than 75% of them seen just once. Source: peripheral blood mononuclear cells (PBMCs), taken before the second cycle of nivolumab. Every receptor here comes from a human donor with classical Hodgkin lymphoma. Both conserved end residues are part of each CDR3. Fields, in order: J gene, D gene, clone size, V gene, CDR3 protein, CDR3 DNA. The D gene is left open where the match is weak. Clone size is shown for a subset of rows, as once, few, many or a class of expanded clone.

j_gene: TRBJ2-1; d_gene: TRBD2; abundance: .; v_gene: TRBV27; CDR3aa: CASSPLGGRAIYNEQFF; CDR3nt: TGTGCCAGCAGTCCCCTGGGGGGGAGGGCCATCTACAATGAGCAGTTCTTC
j_gene: TRBJ1-1; d_gene: .; abundance: .; v_gene: TRBV6-1; CDR3aa: CASSSNTEAFF; CDR3nt: TGTGCCAGCAGCTCAAACACTGAAGCTTTCTTT
j_gene: TRBJ2-1; d_gene: TRBD2; abundance: medium-sized; v_gene: TRBV6-1; CDR3aa: CASSGGLAGVPYEQFF; CDR3nt: TGTGCCAGCAGTGGGGGACTAGCGGGAGTTCCCTATGAGCAGTTCTTC
j_gene: TRBJ1-1; d_gene: TRBD1; abundance: once; v_gene: TRBV6-5; CDR3aa: CASSYMGQGGSMAFF; CDR3nt: TGTGCCAGCAGTTACATGGGACAGGGGGGATCGATGGCTTTCTTT
j_gene: TRBJ2-2; d_gene: TRBD1; abundance: .; v_gene: TRBV10-1; CDR3aa: CASREQGASTGELFF; CDR3nt: TGCGCCAGCAGGGAACAGGGGGCTAGTACCGGGGAGCTGTTTTTT
j_gene: TRBJ2-2; d_gene: .; abundance: .; v_gene: TRBV5-5; CDR3aa: CASSPLTPQTGELFF; CDR3nt: TGTGCCAGCAGCCCTCTGACGCCTCAAACCGGGGAGCTGTTTTTT
j_gene: TRBJ2-1; d_gene: TRBD2; abundance: .; v_gene: TRBV7-2; CDR3aa: CASSPRLAGGVTQFF; CDR3nt: TGTGCCAGCAGCCCAAGACTAGCGGGGGGGGTTACGCAGTTCTTC
j_gene: TRBJ1-3; d_gene: .; abundance: medium-sized; v_gene: TRBV5-4; CDR3aa: CASSLPSAGNTIYF; CDR3nt: TGTGCCAGCAGCTTGCCCTCGGCGGGAAACACCATATATTTT
j_gene: TRBJ1-5; d_gene: TRBD1; abundance: once; v_gene: TRBV15; CDR3aa: CATRPPGGTNQPQHF; CDR3nt: TGTGCCACCAGGCCTCCAGGGGGCACCAATCAGCCCCAGCATTTT
j_gene: TRBJ2-7; d_gene: .; abundance: .; v_gene: TRBV7-9; CDR3aa: CASSSGLWGQDEQYF; CDR3nt: TGTGCCAGCAGCTCGGGGCTTTGGGGTCAGGACGAGCAGTACTTC
j_gene: TRBJ1-1; d_gene: .; abundance: .; v_gene: TRBV5-4; CDR3aa: CASSVILSTEAFF; CDR3nt: TGTGCCAGCAGCGTAATTTTAAGCACTGAAGCTTTCTTT
j_gene: TRBJ2-1; d_gene: .; abundance: .; v_gene: TRBV14; CDR3aa: CASSQAYRNNEQFF; CDR3nt: TGTGCCAGCAGCCAAGCGTATCGGAACAATGAGCAGTTCTTC
j_gene: TRBJ2-3; d_gene: TRBD2; abundance: .; v_gene: TRBV4-2; CDR3aa: CASSQVLPLAGSTDTQYF; CDR3nt: TGTGCCAGCAGCCAAGTTTTGCCCCTAGCGGGGTCCACAGATACGCAGTATTTT
j_gene: TRBJ2-2; d_gene: TRBD1; abundance: .; v_gene: TRBV5-4; CDR3aa: CASSSGQANTGELFF; CDR3nt: TGTGCCAGCAGCTCGGGACAGGCAAACACCGGGGAGCTGTTTTTT
j_gene: TRBJ2-2; d_gene: TRBD2; abundance: few; v_gene: TRBV6-4; CDR3aa: CASRVTAGGPWELFF; CDR3nt: TGTGCCAGCAGAGTTACAGCGGGAGGGCCATGGGAGCTGTTTTTT
j_gene: TRBJ2-1; d_gene: TRBD1; abundance: .; v_gene: TRBV14; CDR3aa: CASSPRGRPYNEQFF; CDR3nt: TGTGCCAGCAGCCCCAGGGGGCGACCCTACAATGAGCAGTTCTTC
j_gene: TRBJ2-3; d_gene: TRBD2; abundance: few; v_gene: TRBV7-8; CDR3aa: CASSPSGASTDTQYF; CDR3nt: TGTGCCAGCAGCCCTAGCGGAGCTAGCACAGATACGCAGTATTTT
j_gene: TRBJ2-7; d_gene: .; abundance: few; v_gene: TRBV5-1; CDR3aa: CASSLAGSFYEQYF; CDR3nt: TGCGCCAGCAGCTTGGCTGGCAGCTTTTACGAGCAGTACTTC
j_gene: TRBJ2-7; d_gene: TRBD2; abundance: .; v_gene: TRBV9; CDR3aa: CASSPSGRETGQYF; CDR3nt: TGTGCCAGCAGCCCTAGCGGGAGGGAGACCGGGCAGTACTTC
j_gene: TRBJ2-7; d_gene: TRBD2; abundance: once; v_gene: TRBV5-1; CDR3aa: CASSSTSGSYEQYF; CDR3nt: TGCGCCAGCAGTTCGACTAGCGGATCTTACGAGCAGTACTTC
j_gene: TRBJ2-1; d_gene: TRBD2; abundance: .; v_gene: TRBV5-1; CDR3aa: CASSLAGSSYNEQFF; CDR3nt: TGCGCCAGCAGCTTAGCGGGAAGCTCCTACAATGAGCAGTTCTTC
j_gene: TRBJ2-1; d_gene: TRBD1; abundance: .; v_gene: TRBV6-1; CDR3aa: CASRPGTEYNEQFF; CDR3nt: TGTGCCAGCCGTCCCGGGACAGAGTACAATGAGCAGTTCTTC
j_gene: TRBJ2-1; d_gene: TRBD2; abundance: few; v_gene: TRBV19; CDR3aa: CASSVPGDLPTSGSSYNEQFF; CDR3nt: TGTGCCAGTAGTGTCCCGGGGGATCTGCCCACTAGCGGGAGTTCCTACAATGAGCAGTTCTTC
j_gene: TRBJ2-6; d_gene: .; abundance: .; v_gene: TRBV7-8; CDR3aa: CASSRQSGGANVLTF; CDR3nt: TGTGCCAGCAGCAGACAAAGTGGCGGGGCCAACGTCCTGACTTTC
j_gene: TRBJ1-5; d_gene: .; abundance: .; v_gene: TRBV19; CDR3aa: CASKEGLYSNQPQHF; CDR3nt: TGTGCCAGTAAAGAGGGTTTATATAGCAATCAGCCCCAGCATTTT
j_gene: TRBJ2-1; d_gene: .; abundance: medium-sized; v_gene: TRBV30; CDR3aa: CAWRTPYNEQFF; CDR3nt: TGTGCCTGGAGGACCCCGTACAATGAGCAGTTCTTC
j_gene: TRBJ2-4; d_gene: .; abundance: .; v_gene: TRBV11-3; CDR3aa: CASSLAGTGIQYF; CDR3nt: TGTGCCAGCAGCTTAGCCGGGACGGGAATTCAGTACTTC
j_gene: TRBJ2-1; d_gene: .; abundance: .; v_gene: TRBV7-9; CDR3aa: CASSLGHEQFF; CDR3nt: TGTGCCAGCAGCTTAGGGCATGAGCAGTTCTTC
j_gene: TRBJ2-3; d_gene: TRBD2; abundance: .; v_gene: TRBV18; CDR3aa: CASRGTSGRTSTDTQYF; CDR3nt: TGTGCCAGCCGAGGGACTAGCGGGAGAACTAGCACAGATACGCAGTATTTT
j_gene: TRBJ2-6; d_gene: .; abundance: .; v_gene: TRBV15; CDR3aa: CATSRDGGSGANVLTF; CDR3nt: TGTGCCACCAGCAGAGATGGTGGCTCTGGGGCCAACGTCCTGACTTTC
j_gene: TRBJ2-3; d_gene: TRBD2; abundance: .; v_gene: TRBV7-8; CDR3aa: CASSPKGLAGGTDTQYF; CDR3nt: TGTGCCAGCAGCCCAAAGGGACTAGCGGGAGGAACAGATACGCAGTATTTT
j_gene: TRBJ2-7; d_gene: .; abundance: .; v_gene: TRBV5-1; CDR3aa: CASSFSQVRYEQYF; CDR3nt: TGCGCCAGCAGCTTTAGTCAGGTCCGATACGAGCAGTACTTC
j_gene: TRBJ2-7; d_gene: .; abundance: .; v_gene: TRBV6-5; CDR3aa: CASSYGQGDYEQYF; CDR3nt: TGTGCCAGCAGTTACGGGCAGGGCGACTACGAGCAGTACTTC
j_gene: TRBJ2-5; d_gene: TRBD1; abundance: .; v_gene: TRBV19; CDR3aa: CASSPQGAGLQETQYF; CDR3nt: TGTGCCAGTAGTCCACAGGGGGCTGGACTCCAAGAGACCCAGTACTTC
j_gene: TRBJ1-5; d_gene: .; abundance: few; v_gene: TRBV2; CDR3aa: CASSEAGGWGKEQPQHF; CDR3nt: TGTGCCAGCAGTGAAGCCGGGGGATGGGGCAAGGAGCAGCCCCAGCATTTT
j_gene: TRBJ2-7; d_gene: TRBD2; abundance: .; v_gene: TRBV28; CDR3aa: CASSIGGASFYEQYF; CDR3nt: TGTGCCAGCAGTATCGGGGGGGCCAGTTTCTACGAGCAGTACTTC
j_gene: TRBJ2-7; d_gene: .; abundance: .; v_gene: TRBV4-2; CDR3aa: CASSRKLEAGPYEQYF; CDR3nt: TGTGCCAGCAGCCGCAAACTAGAGGCTGGCCCCTACGAGCAGTACTTC
j_gene: TRBJ1-2; d_gene: .; abundance: few; v_gene: TRBV19; CDR3aa: CASSIKRGNYGYTF; CDR3nt: TGTGCCAGTAGTATCAAGAGGGGTAACTATGGCTACACCTTC
j_gene: TRBJ1-5; d_gene: .; abundance: .; v_gene: TRBV27; CDR3aa: CASSLRWRDQPQHF; CDR3nt: TGTGCCAGCAGTTTAAGGTGGCGGGATCAGCCCCAGCATTTT
j_gene: TRBJ2-1; d_gene: .; abundance: .; v_gene: TRBV15; CDR3aa: CATSRDTGLAQYNEQFF; CDR3nt: TGTGCCACCAGCAGAGATACAGGTTTAGCGCAATACAATGAGCAGTTCTTC
j_gene: TRBJ2-7; d_gene: .; abundance: .; v_gene: TRBV27; CDR3aa: CASSEYLTYEQYF; CDR3nt: TGTGCCAGCAGCGAATACCTTACCTACGAGCAGTACTTC
j_gene: TRBJ2-1; d_gene: TRBD1; abundance: .; v_gene: TRBV7-9; CDR3aa: CASSLTTGGAFNEQFF; CDR3nt: TGTGCCAGCAGCTTAACTACAGGGGGCGCGTTTAATGAGCAGTTCTTC
j_gene: TRBJ2-5; d_gene: TRBD1; abundance: .; v_gene: TRBV5-1; CDR3aa: CASSYGQAQETQYF; CDR3nt: TGCGCCAGCAGCTACGGACAGGCCCAAGAGACCCAGTACTTC
j_gene: TRBJ2-2; d_gene: .; abundance: .; v_gene: TRBV27; CDR3aa: CASNREGATGELFF; CDR3nt: TGTGCCAGTAACCGGGAGGGGGCGACCGGGGAGCTGTTTTTT
j_gene: TRBJ2-3; d_gene: TRBD1; abundance: .; v_gene: TRBV18; CDR3aa: CASSAVPGQGSDTQYF; CDR3nt: TGTGCCAGCTCCGCAGTTCCGGGACAGGGTTCCGATACGCAGTATTTT
j_gene: TRBJ2-2; d_gene: TRBD2; abundance: .; v_gene: TRBV9; CDR3aa: CASSVGLAGGFGGELFF; CDR3nt: TGTGCCAGCAGCGTAGGACTAGCGGGAGGTTTCGGCGGGGAGCTGTTTTTT
j_gene: TRBJ2-1; d_gene: .; abundance: .; v_gene: TRBV11-2; CDR3aa: CASSFSGPYNEQFF; CDR3nt: TGTGCCAGCAGCTTCAGCGGTCCGTACAATGAGCAGTTCTTC
j_gene: TRBJ2-3; d_gene: TRBD1; abundance: .; v_gene: TRBV15; CDR3aa: CATSTHPGQGWKDTQYF; CDR3nt: TGTGCCACCAGCACACACCCGGGACAGGGTTGGAAAGATACGCAGTATTTT